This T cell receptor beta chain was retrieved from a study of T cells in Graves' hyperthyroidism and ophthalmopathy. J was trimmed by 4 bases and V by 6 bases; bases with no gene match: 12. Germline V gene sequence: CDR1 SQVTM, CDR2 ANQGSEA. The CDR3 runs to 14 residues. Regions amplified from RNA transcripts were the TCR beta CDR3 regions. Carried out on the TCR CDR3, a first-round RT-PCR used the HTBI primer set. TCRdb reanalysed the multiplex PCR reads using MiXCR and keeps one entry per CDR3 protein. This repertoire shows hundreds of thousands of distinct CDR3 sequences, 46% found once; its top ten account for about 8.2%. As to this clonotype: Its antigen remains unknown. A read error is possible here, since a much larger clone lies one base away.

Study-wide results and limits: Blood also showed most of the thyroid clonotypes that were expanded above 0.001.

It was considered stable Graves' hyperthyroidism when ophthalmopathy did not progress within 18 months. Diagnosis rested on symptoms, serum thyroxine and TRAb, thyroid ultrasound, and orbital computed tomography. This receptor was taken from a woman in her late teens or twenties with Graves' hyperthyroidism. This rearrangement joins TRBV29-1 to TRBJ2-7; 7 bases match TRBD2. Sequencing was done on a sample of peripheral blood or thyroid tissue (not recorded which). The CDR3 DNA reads TGCAGCGTGGCGGGCGGGAGAGGGTTGTACGAGCAGTACTTC. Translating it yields CSVAGGRGLYEQYF.